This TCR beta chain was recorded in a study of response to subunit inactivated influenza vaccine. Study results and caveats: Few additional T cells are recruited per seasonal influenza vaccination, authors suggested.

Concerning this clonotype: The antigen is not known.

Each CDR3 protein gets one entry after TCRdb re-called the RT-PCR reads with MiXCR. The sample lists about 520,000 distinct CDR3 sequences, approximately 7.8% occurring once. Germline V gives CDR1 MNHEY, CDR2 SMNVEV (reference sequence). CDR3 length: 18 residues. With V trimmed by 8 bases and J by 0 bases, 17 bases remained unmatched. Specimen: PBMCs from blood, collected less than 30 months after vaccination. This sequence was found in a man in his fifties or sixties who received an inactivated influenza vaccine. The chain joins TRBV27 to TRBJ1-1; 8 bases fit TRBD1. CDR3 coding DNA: TGTGCCAGCTGGCCGTCGTTCTACAGGGGGACAATGAACACTGAAGCTTTCTTT. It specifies CASWPSFYRGTMNTEAFF.